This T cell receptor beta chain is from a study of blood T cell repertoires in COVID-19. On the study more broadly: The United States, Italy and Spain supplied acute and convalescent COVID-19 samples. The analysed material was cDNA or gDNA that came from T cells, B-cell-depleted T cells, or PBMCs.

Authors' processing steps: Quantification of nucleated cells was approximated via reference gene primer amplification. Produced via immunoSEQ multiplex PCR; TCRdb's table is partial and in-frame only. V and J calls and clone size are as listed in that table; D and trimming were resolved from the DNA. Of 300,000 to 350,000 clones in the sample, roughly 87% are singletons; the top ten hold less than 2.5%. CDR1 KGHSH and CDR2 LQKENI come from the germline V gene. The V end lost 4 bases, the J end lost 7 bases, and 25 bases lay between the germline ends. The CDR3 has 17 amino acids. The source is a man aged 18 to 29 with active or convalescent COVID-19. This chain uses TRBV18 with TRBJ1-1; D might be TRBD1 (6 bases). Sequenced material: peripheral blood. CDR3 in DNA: TGTGCCAGCTCACACACCAACCCACACAGGGTTGGGTATGAAGCTTTCTTT. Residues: CASSHTNPHRVGYEAFF.